These 19 T cell receptor beta chains originate from one sample sequenced in a study of blood T cells in healthy people across ages. Primers used in a second PCR of about 6 to 12 cycles were a sample-barcoded 5' primer and a J-beta primer mix. TCRdb reprocessed the 5' RACE reads with MiXCR, giving one entry per CDR3 protein. The sample lists about 780,000 distinct CDR3 sequences, about half occurring once. The sample taken for sequencing was blood. These receptors all come from a man older than 75 in good health.

This clonotype was picked up a small number of times. The gene calls are TRBV10-3 and TRBJ1-2; tentatively, D is TRBD1 (6 bases). Trimming removed 6 bases at V and 5 bases at J, with 10 bases between. The CDR3 has 12 residues. The germline V gene encodes CDR1 ENHRY and CDR2 SYGVKD. The CDR3 here is CAISEGEYGYTF. The CDR3 nucleotides read TGTGCCATCAGCGAGGGGGAGTATGGCTACACCTTC.

A few counts support this clonotype. The chain is built from TRBV12-3 or TRBV12-4 and TRBJ2-1; 11 nucleotides align to TRBD1. This CDR3 region has 17 residues. The ends lost 6 bases at V and 1 base at J; junction bases unmatched: 8. CDR3 residues: CASRQDRGQASYNEQFF. DNA of the CDR3: TGTGCCAGCAGGCAGGACAGGGGGCAAGCTTCCTACAATGAGCAGTTCTTC.

The V gene is TRBV4-1, the J gene TRBJ1-5; D is ambiguous. This CDR3 spans 15 amino acids. Germline CDR1 reads MGHRA; CDR2 reads YSYEKL. V gave up 1 base and J gave up 0 bases, with 7 bases separating them. The CDR3 region has the DNA TGCGCCAGCAGCCAAGGCAGCAATAGCAATCAGCCCCAGCATTTT. Translated, it gives CASSQGSNSNQPQHF.

The genes are TRBV12-3 or TRBV12-4 and TRBJ1-5, with D hard to call. The CDR3 covers 16 residues. The V end lost 0 bases, the J end lost 1 base, and 10 bases lay between the germline ends. The CDR3 is CASSLAEGWSNQPQHF. For the CDR3, the DNA is TGTGCCAGCAGTTTAGCCGAGGGTTGGAGCAATCAGCCCCAGCATTTT.

The gene calls are TRBV5-1 and TRBJ2-3; TRBD1 matches 8 bases. Germline V gene lookup returns CDR1 SGHRS and CDR2 YFSETQ. J lost 1 base, V lost 4 bases, and 5 bases had no gene match. The CDR3 contains 15 residues. The CDR3, as DNA: TGCGCCAGCAGCGCTCCGGGACAGGGCACAGATACGCAGTATTTT. Translated: CASSAPGQGTDTQYF.

Comments on this clonotype: The conserved phenylalanine or tryptophan is not found at the CDR3 terminus, so this likely reflects a read error. The chain has TRBV5-6 and TRBJ2-7; D is perhaps TRBD1 (6 bases). The J call is uncertain, as TRBJ2-5 better fits the DNA end. This CDR3 spans 15 amino acids. Germline CDR1 SGHDT, CDR2 YYEEEE. CDR3 region: CAGSPRQDPGETQYL. Here the CDR3 DNA reads TGTGCCGGCAGCCCTAGACAGGACCCCGGAGAGACCCAGTACCTC.

In DNA form, the CDR3 reads TGCGCCAGCAGCACAGCTAGCGGGAGGGCTAATGAGCAGTTCTTC. Translated, it gives CASSTASGRANEQFF. This chain links TRBV5-1 with TRBJ2-1; 12 positions match TRBD2. Losses at the gene ends were 4 bases for V and 7 bases for J; bases not matched to a gene: 6. Germline values: CDR1 SGHRS, CDR2 YFSETQ. There are 15 residues in the CDR3.

The chain carries TRBV7-2 and TRBJ2-1; TRBD2 agrees at 8 bases. This CDR3 contains 15 residues. Germline lookup yields CDR1 SGHTA and CDR2 FQGNSA. The J segment lost 10 bases and the V segment lost 2 bases, leaving 10 bases of the junction unmatched. The CDR3 DNA is TGTGCCAGCAGCTTAAACTTCGTCGGGAGGGACGAGCAGTTCTTC. Its protein product is CASSLNFVGRDEQFF.

The table lists this clonotype with a few counts. For the CDR3, the DNA is TGCGCCAGCAGCCAAGCAGGCTTTGGGGGTGATGACACTGAAGCTTTCTTT. Translated: CASSQAGFGGDDTEAFF. The V call is TRBV4-3, the J call TRBJ1-1; TRBD1 might be the D (5 bases). V lost 1 base and J 3 bases, leaving 18 bases between the germline ends. The CDR3 spans 17 residues. Germline CDR1 LGHNA, CDR2 YSLEER.

This clonotype showed up just once. The chain is built from TRBV9 and TRBJ2-3; possibly TRBD2 for D (5 bases). V gave up 0 bases and J gave up 4 bases, with 12 bases separating them. Per the germline V gene, CDR1 is SGDLS and CDR2 is YYNGEE. There are 15 residues in the CDR3. CDR3 amino acids: CASSVGGGAADTQYF. DNA of the CDR3: TGTGCCAGCAGCGTAGGAGGCGGAGCGGCAGATACGCAGTATTTT.

A word on this clonotype: One end of the junction does not line up with germline, which may come from a read error. The V gene is TRBV7-8, the J gene TRBJ1-5, with D perhaps matching TRBD1 (6 bases). The germline V gene has CDR1 SGHVS and CDR2 FQNEAQ. The CDR3 contains 13 residues. The DNA for the CDR3 is TGTGCCAGCAACTTAGACAGGACCTGGCCCCAGCATTTT. Residues: CASNLDRTWPQHF.

The DNA for the CDR3 is TGTGCCAGCAGCTTCAGCGGGAGAATGGTAGATACGCAGTATTTT. Its protein product is CASSFSGRMVDTQYF. The genes are TRBV6-5 and TRBJ2-3; 8 bases align to TRBD2. The CDR3 length is 15 residues. Germline loops: CDR1 MNHEY, CDR2 SVGAGI. V dropped 6 bases and J dropped 5; count of bases not matched to a gene: 10.

This clonotype was observed at least ten times. The rearrangement joins TRBV20-1 to TRBJ1-2; D gene unclear. Germline-derived CDR1 and CDR2 are DFQATT and SNEGSKA (reference sequence). The length of the CDR3 is 15 residues. V was shortened by 1 base and J by 6 bases, with 18 bases between the two germline ends. CDR3 in amino acids: CSARGLGTATNGYTF. CDR3 DNA sequence: TGCAGTGCTAGAGGGCTGGGAACCGCGACCAATGGCTACACCTTC.

A single count supports this clonotype. The chain has TRBV3-1 and TRBJ1-2, with 8 bases lining up with TRBD1. Germline V gene sequence: CDR1 LGHDT, CDR2 YNNKEL (reference sequence). CDR3 length: 15 amino acids. With V trimmed by 2 bases and J by 4 bases, 6 bases remained unmatched. The CDR3 reads CASSQSPGQVYGYTF. DNA of the CDR3: TGTGCCAGCAGCCAATCCCCGGGACAGGTCTATGGCTACACCTTC. The full variable domain, with the rest looked up from reference TRBV3-1 and TRBJ1-2, is DTAVSQTPKYLVTQMGNDKSIKCEQNLGHDTMYWYKQDSKKFLKIMFSYNNKELIINETVPNRFSPKSPDKAHLNLHINSLELGDSAVYFCASSQSPGQVYGYTFGSGTRLTVV.

The table lists this clonotype with a few counts. The chain has TRBV6-5 and TRBJ2-3; maybe TRBD2 (6 bases). V was clipped by 6 bases and J by 1 base, with 14 bases between them. Germline V gene lookup returns CDR1 MNHEY and CDR2 SVGAGI. The CDR3 consists of 15 residues. For the CDR3, the DNA is TGTGCCAGCAGGCCTACTAGCAAGCGCACAGATACGCAGTATTTT. It is translated as CASRPTSKRTDTQYF.

This chain uses TRBV6-5 with TRBJ1-5, with TRBD1 identical over 7 bases. The germline CDR1 and CDR2 sequences are MNHEY and SVGAGI. V gave up 6 bases and J gave up 1 base; unmatched junction bases: 6. CDR3 length equals 15 residues. The CDR3 sequence is CASRRQGPSNQPQHF. In DNA, the CDR3 is TGTGCCAGCAGGAGACAGGGCCCGAGCAATCAGCCCCAGCATTTT.

This chain connects TRBV2 to TRBJ2-5, with TRBD1 identical over 8 bases. Looked up from germline, CDR1 is SNHLY and CDR2 is FYNNEI. This CDR3 has 14 amino acids. After removal of 6 bases from V and 4 bases from J, the junction contained 7 bases not matched to a gene. The CDR3 protein is CASRGTGDRETQYF. For the CDR3, the DNA is TGTGCCAGCAGGGGGACAGGAGACCGAGAGACCCAGTACTTC.

Notes on this clonotype: This may come from a read error, since a much larger clone is one base off. The genes are TRBV9 and TRBJ2-7; the D is unclear. CDR1 and CDR2 from the germline V gene are SGDLS and YYNGEE. The V gene lost 0 bases and the J gene lost 7 bases, with 11 bases spanning the gap. This CDR3 spans 13 amino acids. CDR3: CASSVEAIGEQYF. CDR3 sequence (DNA): TGTGCCAGCAGCGTAGAGGCTATTGGGGAGCAGTACTTC.

The chain is built from TRBV25-1 and TRBJ2-3, with 7 nucleotides matching TRBD1. The CDR3 has 14 residues. Germline CDR1 reads MGHDK; CDR2 reads SYGVNS. The ends lost 2 bases at V and 4 bases at J; junction bases unmatched: 3. The CDR3 reads CASSEPGQADTQYF. The DNA of the CDR3 is TGTGCCAGCAGTGAACCCGGACAGGCAGATACGCAGTATTTT.